This T cell receptor (beta chain) comes out of a study of cytomegalovirus exposure and HLA in healthy donors. Study details: Unique TCR beta sequences numbering some 110 million came from about 179 million T cells in an earlier analysis. When fewer than 400 donors were genotyped, approximately 81% of them were found to fall in the Caucasian-associated ancestry cluster.

As for this clone: Antigen unknown.

The study's findings and limits: Per published reports, the classifier diagnosed cytomegalovirus status with high specificity and sensitivity.

The PCR ran on 60 Vbeta and 13 Jbeta primers. In the original workflow: In a later analysis, some 10 million of 75 million to 90 million unique beta chains occurred in at least two donors. Clones were sequenced by immunoSEQ multiplex PCR, and TCRdb holds only the in-frame ones, with some missing. The V and J calls and clone size are taken from that table; D and trimming were inferred from the DNA. The sample carries about 150,000 clones, under 80% recorded once. J gave up 1 base and V 4 bases, and 4 bases lay outside the gene matches. CDR3 length: 14 residues. CDR1 and CDR2 (germline): SGHRS, YFSETQ. The rearrangement uses TRBV5-1 and TRBJ2-5; TRBD1 aligns across 7 bases. The sample taken for sequencing was PBMCs. The clonotype originates from a woman in her forties or fifties in good health and CMV-seropositive. For the CDR3, the DNA is TGCGCCAGCAGCCCCGGGACAGTCCAAGAGACCCAGTACTTC. This sequence encodes CASSPGTVQETQYF. Complete variable domain (other parts from reference TRBV5-1 and TRBJ2-5): KAGVTQTPRYLIKTRGQQVTLSCSPISGHRSVSWYQQTPGQGLQFLFEYFSETQRNKGNFPGRFSGRQFSNSRSEMNVSTLELGDSALYLCASSPGTVQETQYFGPGTRLLVL.